This T cell receptor beta chain was found in a study of blood T cell repertoires in COVID-19. V lost 6 bases, J lost 7 bases, and 3 bases stayed unmatched. This CDR3 spans 13 amino acids. Germline V lookup: CDR1 SNHLY, CDR2 FYNNEI. The method was immunoSEQ multiplex PCR; TCRdb's version includes in-frame clones alone and lacks a portion of them. The sample holds around 140,000 clones, roughly 84% seen once. The chain couples TRBV2 to TRBJ1-6; 7 bases are shared with TRBD1. This TCR was sampled from a human donor in a cohort sampled during active COVID-19. Sequenced input: peripheral blood. The CDR3 DNA is TGTGCCAGCAGGGAGACAGGGAATTCACCCCTCCACTTT. As protein: CASRETGNSPLHF.